This is a list of T cell receptor beta chains from one sample in a study of cytomegalovirus exposure and HLA in healthy donors. The repertoire was sequenced with immunoSEQ multiplex PCR; TCRdb's copy has only in-frame clones and lacks some. The table includes roughly 140,000 clones, about 80% detected once. The specimen sequenced was PBMCs. These receptors originate from a woman aged 25 to 39 in good health and CMV-seronegative. The CDR3 runs from the conserved cysteine through the conserved F or W. The D gene is left open where the match is weak. Clone size is not always given. Where it is, it says once, few, many or a class for expanded clones.

J gene,V gene,clone size,D gene,CDR3 DNA,CDR3 protein
TRBJ2-3,TRBV25-1,NA,TRBD2,TGTGCCAGCAGGGGACTAGCGGCCACAGATACGCAGTATTTT,CASRGLAATDTQYF
TRBJ2-7,TRBV15,NA,TRBD2,TGTGCCACCAGCAGAGGAGGAGCGGGGGTCGAGCAGTACTTC,CATSRGGAGVEQYF
TRBJ1-2,TRBV27,NA,NA,TGTGCCAGCAGTTTATTGGTGGGGCAGGGGGGCTACACCTTC,CASSLLVGQGGYTF
TRBJ2-1,TRBV7-6,NA,TRBD2,TGTGCCAGCAGCCCCGGGACTAGCGGGGGACTAGCCCGTGAGCAGTTCTTC,CASSPGTSGGLAREQFF
TRBJ2-3,TRBV5-1,NA,NA,TGCGCCAGCAGCTTGGAACCGGGAGATACGCAGTATTTT,CASSLEPGDTQYF
TRBJ1-2,TRBV28,NA,NA,TGTGCCAGCCTTTCGCAGGGGAACTATGGCTACACCTTC,CASLSQGNYGYTF
TRBJ1-2,TRBV7-9,NA,NA,TGTGCCAGCAGCTTACGTGAGGGCAACTATGGCTACACCTTC,CASSLREGNYGYTF
TRBJ1-5,TRBV7-2,NA,NA,TGTGCCAGCAGCTTAGGTTGGGGGGGTAGCAATCAGCCCCAGCATTTT,CASSLGWGGSNQPQHF
TRBJ1-1,TRBV2,NA,TRBD1,TGTGCCAGCAGAGGAGACAGGGCAAACACTGAAGCTTTCTTT,CASRGDRANTEAFF
TRBJ1-1,TRBV25-1,NA,NA,TGTGCCAGCAGCACGGGGGAGGGACGGTTGAACACTGAAGCTTTCTTT,CASSTGEGRLNTEAFF
TRBJ2-5,TRBV5-1,NA,NA,TGCGCCAGCTCCAGGGACCAAGAGACCCAGTACTTC,CASSRDQETQYF
TRBJ2-1,TRBV4-1,NA,TRBD2,TGCGCCAGCAGCCAAGATGGTGGGGGGGGTTCCTACAATGAGCAGTTCTTC,CASSQDGGGGSYNEQFF
TRBJ2-7,TRBV5-1,NA,NA,TGCGCCAGCAGCTCACAGGGTGACGAGCAGTACTTC,CASSSQGDEQYF
TRBJ1-5,TRBV6-1,NA,TRBD1,TGTGCCAGCAGTGAAACGAACAGGGGGCAGGGCAATCAGCCCCAGCATTTT,CASSETNRGQGNQPQHF
TRBJ1-1,TRBV4-1,NA,NA,TGCGCCAGCAGCTCCCGGGTAGGGGTGAACACTGAAGCTTTCTTT,CASSSRVGVNTEAFF
TRBJ2-1,TRBV5-5,few,TRBD2,TGTGCCAGCAGTGTGGCGGGGGGCTCCTACAATGAGCAGTTCTTC,CASSVAGGSYNEQFF
TRBJ1-3,TRBV5-1,few,NA,TGCGCCAGCAGCTCGGGTGGCAGGGGAAAGGGAAACACCATATATTTT,CASSSGGRGKGNTIYF
TRBJ2-5,TRBV5-6,NA,NA,TGTGCCAGCAGCTTGAGTCAGGGTAACGTCCAAGAGACCCAGTACTTC,CASSLSQGNVQETQYF
TRBJ1-2,TRBV6-5,NA,NA,TGTGCCAGCAGTTCGGAGCCCGGGACAACACGAGGCTACACCTTC,CASSSEPGTTRGYTF
TRBJ1-2,TRBV4-1,NA,NA,TGCGCCAGCAGCCAAGAAGGGGTTGAGAACTATGGCTACACCTTC,CASSQEGVENYGYTF
TRBJ1-2,TRBV9,NA,NA,TGTGCCAGCAGCGTAGCTCCGGGGAGCCACAACTATGGCTACACCTTC,CASSVAPGSHNYGYTF
TRBJ1-4,TRBV14,NA,NA,TGTGCCAGCAGCCAAGGCAGGGAACCTAATGAAAAACTGTTTTTT,CASSQGREPNEKLFF
TRBJ2-7,TRBV29-1,few,NA,TGCAGCGTTCGTGACACCATGAGCTCCTACGAGCAGTACTTC,CSVRDTMSSYEQYF
TRBJ1-2,TRBV19,NA,NA,TGTGCCAGTAGGATTCAGGCCTCAGGTTATGGCTACACCTTC,CASRIQASGYGYTF
TRBJ1-1,TRBV2,NA,TRBD1,TGTGCCAGCATTCTTGTCAGGGGGCGGACTGAAGCTTTCTTT,CASILVRGRTEAFF
TRBJ1-6,TRBV9,once,NA,TGTGCCAGCAGCACCCGACAGGACCATAATTCACCCCTCCACTTT,CASSTRQDHNSPLHF
TRBJ2-5,TRBV10-3,NA,TRBD1,TGTGCCATCAGTCAGGCTGGCGTGCAGGGGGAAGAGACCCAGTACTTC,CAISQAGVQGEETQYF
TRBJ1-5,TRBV6-1,NA,NA,TGTGCCAGCAGTGGGACAGCCTATAATCAGCCCCAGCATTTT,CASSGTAYNQPQHF
TRBJ2-7,TRBV5-1,once,TRBD1,TGCGCCAGCAGCTTCGCACAGGGGGCCTACGAGCAGTACTTC,CASSFAQGAYEQYF
TRBJ1-1,TRBV5-1,NA,NA,TGCGCCAGCACCACAGGACAGCCTTCTGAAGCTTTCTTT,CASTTGQPSEAFF
TRBJ2-1,TRBV13,NA,TRBD1,TGTGCCAGCAGCTTAGACCTTATTTCACAGGGGGACAATGAGCAGTTCTTC,CASSLDLISQGDNEQFF
TRBJ1-5,TRBV27,NA,NA,TGTGCCAGCAATGCAGGATTCGGCAGCAATCAGCCCCAGCATTTT,CASNAGFGSNQPQHF
TRBJ2-6,TRBV7-3,NA,TRBD1,TGTGCCAGCAGCCCCCTCTCGTGGACAGGGGGCCACTCTGGGGCCAACGTCCTGACTTTC,CASSPLSWTGGHSGANVLTF
TRBJ1-1,TRBV18,NA,TRBD1,TGTGCCAGCTCACCACCGGGTACAGGGGTTACTGAAGCTTTCTTT,CASSPPGTGVTEAFF
TRBJ2-3,TRBV5-1,NA,TRBD2,TGCGCCAGCAGCTTTGTGGCTAGCGGGGGAGGAACAGATACGCAGTATTTT,CASSFVASGGGTDTQYF
TRBJ1-2,TRBV19,NA,NA,TGTGCCAGTAGGGCAACCTATGGCTACACCTTC,CASRATYGYTF
TRBJ2-3,TRBV5-1,NA,NA,TGCGCCAGCAGCCGCGACAGGACCACAGATACGCAGTATTTT,CASSRDRTTDTQYF
TRBJ1-1,TRBV4-1,NA,NA,TGCGCCAGCAGCCTCCACCCCGCGGGTGTGAACACTGAAGCTTTCTTT,CASSLHPAGVNTEAFF
TRBJ2-1,TRBV27,NA,TRBD2,TGTGCCAGCAGTCGGGGGGTCGAGCAGTTCTTC,CASSRGVEQFF
TRBJ2-7,TRBV25-1,NA,NA,TGTGCCAGCAGTGAAAGAGGAACAGGGCTACAGTACTTC,CASSERGTGLQYF
TRBJ2-1,TRBV9,NA,TRBD2,TGTGCCAGCAGCGCCGGGGGGAGCGGGTCCCGGAATGAGCAGTTCTTC,CASSAGGSGSRNEQFF
TRBJ1-5,TRBV2,few,TRBD1,TGTGCCAGCAAAGAACAGGGGGCGGGTAGCAATCAGCCCCAGCATTTT,CASKEQGAGSNQPQHF
TRBJ1-1,TRBV6-5,NA,NA,TGTGCCAGCAGTTACGAGGGAGCGGGGGACACTGAAGCTTTCTTT,CASSYEGAGDTEAFF
TRBJ1-2,TRBV4-1,few,NA,TGCGCCAGCAGCCAAGGGGACGGGGGTCGGGGTGGCTACACCTTC,CASSQGDGGRGGYTF
TRBJ1-1,TRBV5-6,NA,TRBD1,TGTGCCAGCAGCCCAGGGGGGACTGAAGCTTTCTTT,CASSPGGTEAFF
TRBJ2-7,TRBV27,NA,TRBD1,TGTGCCAGCAGTCCAGGGACAGGATCGGGTGGGGAGCAGTACTTC,CASSPGTGSGGEQYF
TRBJ1-6,TRBV6-1,NA,TRBD1,TGTGCCAGCAGTGTCGGACAGGGGATAGGTTCACCCCTCCACTTT,CASSVGQGIGSPLHF
TRBJ1-5,TRBV7-2,NA,TRBD1,TGTGCCAGCAGCTCACCTGGGACAGGCAATCAGCCCCAGCATTTT,CASSSPGTGNQPQHF
TRBJ1-2,TRBV14,NA,NA,TGTGCCAGCAGCCGCCAGCTCGGACGGACCGGAGGTGGCTACACCTTC,CASSRQLGRTGGGYTF
TRBJ2-3,TRBV6-1,few,NA,TGTGCCAGCTACAGCACATGGGATACGCAGTATTTT,CASYSTWDTQYF
TRBJ1-1,TRBV27,NA,NA,TGTGCCAGCAGTTTATCTCAAACTGCGGTGGAAGCTTTCTTT,CASSLSQTAVEAFF